This T cell receptor beta chain was sequenced for a study of shared clonotypes between healthy human individuals. Study at large: The study used three CD4 naive, three CD4 memory, two CD8 naive and one CD8 memory plate per donor.

Broader study findings: Few donors limited the genetic and exposure-history diversity represented.

This CDR3 is built from 14 residues. Germline CDR1 GTSNPN, CDR2 SVGIG (reference sequence). The V gene lost 2 bases and the J gene lost 2 bases, with 13 bases spanning the gap. Concerning this clone: The antigen is undetermined.

Assay execution took place at the deep level. Here immunoSEQ multiplex PCR was the method, and the copy in TCRdb shows in-frame clones only, minus some. The sample lists approximately 2.4 million clones, nearly 97% occurring once. The genes are TRBV30 and TRBJ2-7; no definite D call. Sequencing was performed on naive CD4+ T cells sorted from blood. Subset in this sample: CD45RA+ positively selected. The TCR was taken from a young man in good health. CDR3 protein: CAWSLLGNPYEQYF. In nucleotides, the CDR3 is TGTGCCTGGAGTCTACTGGGTAATCCCTACGAGCAGTACTTC.